This T cell receptor beta chain was sequenced during a study of T cells in Graves' hyperthyroidism and ophthalmopathy. With regard to this clonotype: The junction shows a germline mismatch at one end, possibly a read error.

The TCR beta CDR3 regions underwent amplification using RNA transcripts as the source. Carried out on the TCR CDR3, a first-round RT-PCR used the HTBI primer set. TCRdb passed the multiplex PCR reads through MiXCR, listing each CDR3 protein once. This sample has around 380,000 distinct CDR3 sequences; 13% occur once, and the top ten carry roughly 20%. From germline, CDR1 is SGDLS and CDR2 YYNGEE. There are 16 residues in the CDR3. The TCR sequence derives from a man aged 30 to 45 with Graves' hyperthyroidism that later progressed to Graves' ophthalmopathy. This rearrangement joins TRBV9 to TRBJ2-2; either TRBD1 or TRBD2 may supply D (5 bases each). Sequenced: blood. CDR3 region: CVSSVGWGLNTGELFF. The DNA for the CDR3 is TGTGTCAGCAGCGTAGGATGGGGGTTGAACACCGGGGAGCTGTTTTTT.